This T cell receptor beta chain comes out of a study of shared clonotypes between healthy human individuals. Study summary: Researchers assigned three CD4 naive, three CD4 memory, two CD8 naive and one CD8 memory plate to each donor.

The assay was carried out at the deep level. Clones were sequenced by immunoSEQ multiplex PCR, and TCRdb holds only the in-frame ones, with some missing. Here the sample spans about 1.1 million clones, about 72% being singletons. Recent vaccinations or acute infections were absent in the healthy HIV-negative adult donors. Both subsets, CD45RA+ naive and CD45RA-negative memory, were split from the CD4+ cells. Germline V CDR1 and CDR2: SGHVS, FQNEAQ. This CDR3 contains 14 residues. V was cut by 1 base and J by 4 bases, with 10 bases left in between. V gene TRBV7-8 combines with J gene TRBJ2-5; TRBD1 might be the D (5 bases). Sequenced: memory CD4+ T cells from PBMCs. Specified subset: CD45RA-negative fraction. This TCR came from a man between 18 and 29 years old in good health. Some clones in this sample may be carry-over from other donors' samples. CDR3 amino acids: CASSLVRQGETQYF. For the CDR3, the DNA is TGTGCCAGCAGCTTAGTCCGGCAGGGAGAGACCCAGTACTTC.